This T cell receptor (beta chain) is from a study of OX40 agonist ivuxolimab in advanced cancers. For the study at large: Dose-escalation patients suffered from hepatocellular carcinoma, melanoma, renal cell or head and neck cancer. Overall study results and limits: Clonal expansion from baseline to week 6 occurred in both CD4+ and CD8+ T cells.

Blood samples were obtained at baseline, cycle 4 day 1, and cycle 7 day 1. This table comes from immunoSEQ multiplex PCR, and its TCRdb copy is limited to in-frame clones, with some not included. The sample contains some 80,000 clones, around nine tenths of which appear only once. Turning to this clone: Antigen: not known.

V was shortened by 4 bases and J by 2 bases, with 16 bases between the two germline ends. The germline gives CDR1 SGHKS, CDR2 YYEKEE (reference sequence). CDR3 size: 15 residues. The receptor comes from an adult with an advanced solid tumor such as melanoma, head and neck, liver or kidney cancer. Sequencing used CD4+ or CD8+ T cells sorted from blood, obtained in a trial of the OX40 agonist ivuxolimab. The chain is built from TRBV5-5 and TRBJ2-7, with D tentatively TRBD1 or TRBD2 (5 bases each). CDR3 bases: TGTGCCAGCAGCCCAGGGACCGTAGCCACCTACGAGCAGTACTTC. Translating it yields CASSPGTVATYEQYF.